This entry describes one T cell receptor (beta chain). Original analysis: Researchers report that nucleated cell counts were estimated from reference gene primer amplification. The method was immunoSEQ multiplex PCR; TCRdb's version includes in-frame clones alone and lacks a portion of them. Clonal size and the V and J genes are those of that table, whereas D and trimming came from the DNA. The sample shows 70,000 to 80,000 clones, around 90% of them seen only once. Germline CDR1 reads SNHLY; CDR2 reads FYNNEI. The CDR3 spans 15 residues. Trimming left V 6 bases short and J 0 bases short, with 11 bases between. This entry comes from a study of blood T cell repertoires in COVID-19. Across the whole study: Spain, Italy and the United States supplied samples that represented acute and convalescent COVID-19. T cells, B-cell-depleted T cells, or PBMCs supplied cDNA or gDNA.

Sequencing input: peripheral blood. The TCR comes from a human donor in a cohort sampled during active COVID-19. The chain couples TRBV2 to TRBJ2-2, with a tentative D call TRBD2 (6 bases). The CDR3 nucleotides are TGTGCCAGCAGCAACCCGGGGGCGAACACCGGGGAGCTGTTTTTT. It encodes CASSNPGANTGELFF.